This T cell receptor beta chain was sequenced for a study of blood T cell repertoires in COVID-19. Whole-study context: There were acute and convalescent COVID-19 samples, and they came from the United States, Italy and Spain.

There are 13 residues in the CDR3. Germline V gene lookup returns CDR1 LNHDA and CDR2 SQIVND (reference sequence). With 0 bases removed from V and 1 base from J, the gap between germline ends came to 3 bases. Each participant's cohort was designated according to participant-reported clinical history. Two consecutive negative NP/OP PCR tests, clearance, or resolved symptoms defined Cohort 3 recovery. Study processing details: It was from reference gene primer amplification that nucleated cell counts were estimated. The protocol was immunoSEQ multiplex PCR, while the TCRdb copy is restricted to in-frame clones and leaves out a portion. The DNA was the basis for D and trimming; V, J and clone size are from that table. The sample holds 230,000 or so clones, around 89% seen once.

The material sequenced was PBMCs or T cells enriched from blood (not recorded which). The receptor's source is a woman aged 25 to 39 who had recovered from COVID-19. The chain is built from TRBV19 and TRBJ1-1; D gene uncertain. In DNA form, the CDR3 reads TGTGCCAGTAGTATAGACTGGAACACTGAAGCTTTCTTT. It translates to CASSIDWNTEAFF.